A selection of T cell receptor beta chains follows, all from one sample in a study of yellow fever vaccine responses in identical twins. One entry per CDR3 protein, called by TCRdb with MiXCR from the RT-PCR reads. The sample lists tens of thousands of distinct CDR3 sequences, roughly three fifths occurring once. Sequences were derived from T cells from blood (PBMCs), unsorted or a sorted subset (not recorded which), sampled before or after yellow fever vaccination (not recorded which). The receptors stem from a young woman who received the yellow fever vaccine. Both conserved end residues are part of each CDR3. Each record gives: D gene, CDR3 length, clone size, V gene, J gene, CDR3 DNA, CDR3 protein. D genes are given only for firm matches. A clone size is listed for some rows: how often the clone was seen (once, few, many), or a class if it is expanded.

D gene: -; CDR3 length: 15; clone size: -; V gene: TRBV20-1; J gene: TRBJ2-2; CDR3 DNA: TGCAGTGCTACCGCCGGGACCCGGAACACCGGGGAGCTGTTTTTT; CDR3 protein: CSATAGTRNTGELFF
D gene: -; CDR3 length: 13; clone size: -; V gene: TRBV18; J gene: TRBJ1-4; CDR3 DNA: TGTGCCAGCTCACCACCGGGGCGGGATAAACTGTTTTTT; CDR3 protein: CASSPPGRDKLFF
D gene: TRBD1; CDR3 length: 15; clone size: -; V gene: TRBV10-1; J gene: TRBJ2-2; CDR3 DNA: TGCGCCAGCAGCGAGAACCCAGGGGGCACCGGGGAGCTGTTTTTT; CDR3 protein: CASSENPGGTGELFF
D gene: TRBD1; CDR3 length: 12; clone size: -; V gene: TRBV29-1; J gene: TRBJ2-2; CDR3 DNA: TGCAGCGTTGGACAGGGGGCCGGGGAGCTGTTTTTT; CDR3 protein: CSVGQGAGELFF
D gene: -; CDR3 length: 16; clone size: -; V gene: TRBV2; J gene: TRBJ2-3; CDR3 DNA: TGTGCCAGCAGTGAAGAGGCCGACGCTAGCACAGATACGCAGTATTTT; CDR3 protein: CASSEEADASTDTQYF
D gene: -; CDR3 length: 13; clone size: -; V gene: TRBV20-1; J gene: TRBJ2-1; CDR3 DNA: TGCAGTGCTAGTATTCTAGAGCACAATGAGCAGTTCTTC; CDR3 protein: CSASILEHNEQFF
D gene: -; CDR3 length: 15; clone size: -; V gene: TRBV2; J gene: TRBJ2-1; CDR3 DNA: TGTGCCAGCAGTGAAGAGCGGGTGGCGGGGCATGAGCAGTTCTTC; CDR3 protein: CASSEERVAGHEQFF
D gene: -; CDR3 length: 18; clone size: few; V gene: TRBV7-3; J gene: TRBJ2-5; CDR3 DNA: TGTGCCAGCAGCTCCCCGCTGGTGACCCGGGACATTTGCGAGACCCAGTACTTC; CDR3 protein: CASSSPLVTRDICETQYF
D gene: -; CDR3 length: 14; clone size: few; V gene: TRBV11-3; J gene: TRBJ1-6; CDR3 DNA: TGTGCCAGCAGCTTTGACGGTTCAACATCACCCCTCCACTTT; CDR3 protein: CASSFDGSTSPLHF
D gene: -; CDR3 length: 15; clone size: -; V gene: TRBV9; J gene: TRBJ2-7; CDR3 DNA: TGTGCCAGCAGCGTAGGAGAGTTCGTATCCTACGAGCAGTACTTC; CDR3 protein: CASSVGEFVSYEQYF
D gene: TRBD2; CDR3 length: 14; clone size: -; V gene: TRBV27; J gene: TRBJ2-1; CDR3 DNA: TGTGCCAGCAGACGGACTAGTTCCTACAATGAGCAGTTCTTC; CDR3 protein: CASRRTSSYNEQFF
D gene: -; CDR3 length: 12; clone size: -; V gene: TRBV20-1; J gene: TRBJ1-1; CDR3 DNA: TGCAGTGCCGCCGTGGAGTTGCTGAGAGCTTTCTTT; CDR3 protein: CSAAVELLRAFF
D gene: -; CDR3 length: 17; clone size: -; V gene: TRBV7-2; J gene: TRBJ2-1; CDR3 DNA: TGTGCCAGCAGCTTAGCGCAATCGGAACAGCCGAAAAATGAGCAGTTCTTC; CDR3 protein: CASSLAQSEQPKNEQFF
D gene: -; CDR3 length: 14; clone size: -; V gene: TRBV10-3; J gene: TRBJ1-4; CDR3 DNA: TGTGCCATCAGTGAGTCAAAGGGGATTGAAAAACTGTTTTTT; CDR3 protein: CAISESKGIEKLFF
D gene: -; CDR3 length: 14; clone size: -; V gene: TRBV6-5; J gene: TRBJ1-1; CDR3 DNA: TGTGCCAGCAGTTACCCGAGTATTTACCCTGAAGCTTTCTTT; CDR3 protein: CASSYPSIYPEAFF